This T cell receptor (beta chain) was identified during a study of PD-L1 blockade in urothelial cancer. Study summary: Atezolizumab was started by patients in 2014 at 1,200 mg intravenously every 3 weeks. Of prior chemotherapy regimens, patients had received between 0 and 3.

Indicated time point: peripheral blood 6 weeks after treatment start. Unmatched junction bases numbered 4, after V lost 0 bases and J lost 4 bases. The CDR3 has 16 residues. The germline V gene encodes CDR1 SGHDT and CDR2 YYEEEE. The assay was immunoSEQ multiplex PCR, and TCRdb's table has in-frame clones only and misses some. The sample has about 30,000 clones, 89% seen once. The clonotype was recovered from a man older than 75 with urothelial cancer. The sequencing here drew on PBMCs, taken around atezolizumab (anti-PD-L1) treatment. This chain links TRBV5-6 with TRBJ2-2, with TRBD1 identical over 9 bases. The CDR3 is CASSLGTGVGTGELFF. The CDR3 region has the DNA TGTGCCAGCAGCTTGGGGACAGGGGTTGGCACCGGGGAGCTGTTTTTT.